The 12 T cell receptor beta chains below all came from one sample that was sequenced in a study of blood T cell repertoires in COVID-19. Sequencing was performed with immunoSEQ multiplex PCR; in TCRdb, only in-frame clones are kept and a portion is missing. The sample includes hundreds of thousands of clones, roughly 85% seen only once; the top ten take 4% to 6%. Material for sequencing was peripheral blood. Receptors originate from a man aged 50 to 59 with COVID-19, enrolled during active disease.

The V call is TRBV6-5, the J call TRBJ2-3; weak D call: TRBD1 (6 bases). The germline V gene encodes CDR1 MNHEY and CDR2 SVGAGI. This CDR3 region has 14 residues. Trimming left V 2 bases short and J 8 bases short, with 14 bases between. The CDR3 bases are TGTGCCAGCAGTTACACCCAGGGGCAGCGTACGCAGTATTTT. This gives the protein CASSYTQGQRTQYF.

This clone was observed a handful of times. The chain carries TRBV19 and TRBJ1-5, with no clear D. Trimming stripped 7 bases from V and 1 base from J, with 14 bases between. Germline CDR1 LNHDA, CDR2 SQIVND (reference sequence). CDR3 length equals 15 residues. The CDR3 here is CASTISWASNQPQHF. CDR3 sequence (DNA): TGTGCCAGTACCATTTCATGGGCGAGCAATCAGCCCCAGCATTTT.

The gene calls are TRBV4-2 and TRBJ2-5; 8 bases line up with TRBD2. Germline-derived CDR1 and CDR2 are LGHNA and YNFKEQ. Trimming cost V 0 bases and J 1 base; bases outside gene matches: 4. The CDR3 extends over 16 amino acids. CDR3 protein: CASSQDFRGGQETQYF. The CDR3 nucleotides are TGTGCCAGCAGCCAAGATTTCCGGGGGGGCCAAGAGACCCAGTACTTC.

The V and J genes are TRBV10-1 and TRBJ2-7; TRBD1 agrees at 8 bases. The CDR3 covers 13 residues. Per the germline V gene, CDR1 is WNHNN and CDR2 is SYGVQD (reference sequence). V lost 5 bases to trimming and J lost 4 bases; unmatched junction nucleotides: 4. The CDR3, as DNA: TGCGCCAGCAGTAGGACAGGGACATACGAGCAGTACTTC. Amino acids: CASSRTGTYEQYF.

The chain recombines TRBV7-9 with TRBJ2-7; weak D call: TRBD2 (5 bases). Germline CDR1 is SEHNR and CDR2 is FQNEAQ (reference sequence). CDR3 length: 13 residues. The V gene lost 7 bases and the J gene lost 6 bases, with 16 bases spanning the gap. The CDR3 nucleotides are TGTGCCAGCACCCCTGGCCCCCGGGGCGAGCAGTACTTC. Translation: CASTPGPRGEQYF.

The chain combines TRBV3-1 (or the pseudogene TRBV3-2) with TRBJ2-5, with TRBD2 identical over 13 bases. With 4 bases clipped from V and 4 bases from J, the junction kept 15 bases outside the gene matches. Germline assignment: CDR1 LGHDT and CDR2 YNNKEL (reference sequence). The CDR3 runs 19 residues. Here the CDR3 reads CASSRRPIRTSGGTETQYF. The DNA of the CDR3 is TGTGCCAGCAGCCGAAGGCCTATTAGGACTAGCGGGGGAACAGAGACCCAGTACTTC.

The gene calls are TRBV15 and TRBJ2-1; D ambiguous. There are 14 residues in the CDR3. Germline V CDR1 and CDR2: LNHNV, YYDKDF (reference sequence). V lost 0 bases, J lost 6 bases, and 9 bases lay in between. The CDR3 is CATSRDPVRNEQFF. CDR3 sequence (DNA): TGTGCCACCAGCAGAGATCCGGTGCGCAATGAGCAGTTCTTC.

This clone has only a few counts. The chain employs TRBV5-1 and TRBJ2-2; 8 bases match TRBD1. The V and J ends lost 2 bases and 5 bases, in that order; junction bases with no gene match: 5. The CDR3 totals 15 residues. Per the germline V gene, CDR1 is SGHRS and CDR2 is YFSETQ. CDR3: CASSFDRGVTGELFF. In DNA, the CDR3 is TGCGCCAGCAGCTTCGACAGGGGCGTTACCGGGGAGCTGTTTTTT.

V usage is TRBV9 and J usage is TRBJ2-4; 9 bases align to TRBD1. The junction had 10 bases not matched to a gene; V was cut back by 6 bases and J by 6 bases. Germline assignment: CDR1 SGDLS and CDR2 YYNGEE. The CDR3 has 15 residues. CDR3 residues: CASNRGTGGTNIQYF. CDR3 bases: TGTGCCAGCAACCGAGGTACAGGGGGCACAAACATTCAGTACTTC.

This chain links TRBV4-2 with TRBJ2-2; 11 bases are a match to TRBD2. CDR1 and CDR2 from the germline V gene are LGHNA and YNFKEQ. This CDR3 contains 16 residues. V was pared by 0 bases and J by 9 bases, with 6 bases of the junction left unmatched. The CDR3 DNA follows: TGTGCCAGCAGCCAAGATCTAGCGGGGGGCTTCCGGGAGCTGTTTTTT. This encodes CASSQDLAGGFRELFF.

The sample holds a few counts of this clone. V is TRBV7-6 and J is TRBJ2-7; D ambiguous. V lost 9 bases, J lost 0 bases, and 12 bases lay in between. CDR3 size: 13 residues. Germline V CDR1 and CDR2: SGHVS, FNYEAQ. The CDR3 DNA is TGTGCCAGACCCCATGGCAGCTCCTACGAGCAGTACTTC. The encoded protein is CARPHGSSYEQYF.

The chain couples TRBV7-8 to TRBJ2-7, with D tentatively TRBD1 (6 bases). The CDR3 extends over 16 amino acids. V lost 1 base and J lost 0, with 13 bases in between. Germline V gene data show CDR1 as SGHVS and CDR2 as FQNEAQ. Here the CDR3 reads CASSLEDRFYSYEQYF. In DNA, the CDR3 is TGTGCCAGCAGCTTAGAGGACAGATTCTACTCCTACGAGCAGTACTTC. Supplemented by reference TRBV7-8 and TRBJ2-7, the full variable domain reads GAGVSQSPRYKVAKRGQDVALRCDPISGHVSLFWYQQALGQGPEFLTYFQNEAQLDKSGLPSDRFFAERPEGSVSTLKIQRTQQEDSAVYLCASSLEDRFYSYEQYFGPGTRLTVT.